Following are 8 T cell receptor beta chains from one sample sequenced in a study of T cells in Graves' hyperthyroidism and ophthalmopathy. Researchers took RNA transcripts and amplified the TCR beta CDR3 regions from them. An initial round of RT-PCR targeting the TCR CDR3 relied on the HTBI primer set. Each CDR3 protein gets one entry after TCRdb re-called the multiplex PCR reads with MiXCR. The sample carries more than 650,000 distinct CDR3 sequences, about 14% recorded once. Sequenced sample: blood. The receptors come from a woman aged 18-35 years with Graves' hyperthyroidism.

V is TRBV7-2 and J is TRBJ1-1, with 7 bases lining up with TRBD1. V dropped 5 bases and J dropped 5; count of bases not matched to a gene: 11. Germline V gives CDR1 SGHTA, CDR2 FQGNSA. The CDR3 runs 15 residues. In DNA form, the CDR3 reads TGTGCCAGCAGCCCCCGGGACAGATTGAGGACTGAAGCTTTCTTT. Translating it yields CASSPRDRLRTEAFF.

This chain connects TRBV7-6 to TRBJ2-3; 10 bases match TRBD1. J gave up 3 bases and V 2 bases, and 2 bases lay outside the gene matches. Germline lookup yields CDR1 SGHVS and CDR2 FNYEAQ. This CDR3 contains 15 residues. CDR3 nucleotide sequence: TGTGCCAGCAGCTTAAAGGGACAGGGGACAGATACGCAGTATTTT. This sequence encodes CASSLKGQGTDTQYF.

In its sample, this clonotype was seen many times. This chain uses TRBV9 with TRBJ2-3, with TRBD2 matching 9 bases. The CDR3 runs to 15 residues. The germline V gene encodes CDR1 SGDLS and CDR2 YYNGEE. V trimming: 3 bases; J trimming: 10 bases; junction bases outside the gene matches: 12. In DNA, the CDR3 is TGTGCCAGCAGCGACGTCCCGGGACTAGCACGGGCGCAGTATTTT. Protein sequence: CASSDVPGLARAQYF.

J is TRBJ1-6 and V is TRBV19; no firm D call. The CDR3 is 15 residues long. V lost 4 bases, J lost 6 bases, and 13 bases lay in between. Germline V gene sequence: CDR1 LNHDA, CDR2 SQIVND (reference sequence). The CDR3 protein is CASSTPGLGNSPLHF. CDR3 coding DNA: TGTGCCAGTAGTACCCCGGGGTTGGGTAATTCACCCCTCCACTTT.

This clonotype was picked up a small number of times. This chain joins TRBV5-1 and TRBJ1-2; D gene unclear. Germline CDR1 SGHRS, CDR2 YFSETQ. V was clipped by 3 bases and J by 8 bases, with 11 bases between them. This CDR3 region has 12 residues. The CDR3 DNA sequence: TGCGCCAGCAGCTACACACGCGGAGGCTACACCTTC. Protein: CASSYTRGGYTF.

V and J are TRBV20-1 and TRBJ1-1; the D is unclear. Trimming removed 6 bases at V and 0 bases at J, with 14 bases between. The length of the CDR3 is 14 residues. Germline CDR1 reads DFQATT; CDR2 reads SNEGSKA (reference sequence). CDR3 DNA: TGCAGTGCCCCGCGGTCAGCAATGAACACTGAAGCTTTCTTT. Protein sequence: CSAPRSAMNTEAFF.

The chain carries TRBV15 and TRBJ1-2; D may be TRBD1 (6 bases). Trimming took 1 base from V and 6 from J, leaving 12 bases between them. CDR3 size: 14 residues. Germline V gene lookup returns CDR1 LNHNV and CDR2 YYDKDF (reference sequence). Written as DNA, the CDR3 is TGTGCCACCAGCAGAGTAACAGGGACGGATGGCTACACCTTC. Its translation: CATSRVTGTDGYTF.

This clonotype occurred many times. The rearrangement uses TRBV7-9 and TRBJ2-1; D gene unclear. In germline, CDR1 is SEHNR, CDR2 FQNEAQ (reference sequence). The CDR3 length is 14 residues. Trimming cost V 0 bases and J 6 bases, with 9 bases left between them. The CDR3 is CASSLANRFNEQFF. Written as DNA, the CDR3 is TGTGCCAGCAGCTTAGCGAATCGGTTCAATGAGCAGTTCTTC.